The 7 T cell receptor beta chains presented below share a single source sample, sequenced in a study of blood T cell repertoires in COVID-19. The repertoire was sequenced with immunoSEQ multiplex PCR; TCRdb's copy has only in-frame clones and lacks some. This table holds around 130,000 clones, approximately 77% found once. Sample: peripheral blood. The receptors originated from a man aged 80 or over with acute or convalescent COVID-19.

The rearrangement uses TRBV13 and TRBJ2-7; a weak D match, TRBD1 (5 bases). Germline CDR1 and CDR2: PRHDT and FYEKMQ (reference sequence). This CDR3 region has 14 residues. V was clipped by 4 bases and J by 5 bases, with 15 bases between them. The CDR3 sequence is CASSSAPRANEQYF. The CDR3 coding sequence is TGTGCCAGCAGCTCTGCCCCCAGGGCGAACGAGCAGTACTTC.

This chain uses TRBV4-1 with TRBJ1-2, with D hard to call. CDR1 is MGHRA and CDR2 is YSYEKL in the germline V gene. The CDR3 sequence is 13 residues long. V was pared by 0 bases and J by 6 bases, with 8 bases between. The CDR3 sequence is CASSQDVGDGYTF. The DNA for the CDR3 is TGCGCCAGCAGCCAAGATGTAGGAGATGGCTACACCTTC.

The chain has TRBV7-2 and TRBJ2-2; 7 bases agree with TRBD1. The CDR3 extends over 19 amino acids. Germline V CDR1 and CDR2: SGHTA, FQGNSA. J gave up 3 bases and V 1 base, and 14 bases lay outside the gene matches. The CDR3 region is CASSLGYSWGQTYTGELFF. DNA for the CDR3: TGTGCCAGCAGCTTAGGATATTCTTGGGGACAGACATACACCGGGGAGCTGTTTTTT.

For the CDR3, the DNA is TGTGCCAGCAGTTTACAGGCGACCGAGCAGTACTTC. Protein product: CASSLQATEQYF. The genes are TRBV12-3 or TRBV12-4 and TRBJ2-7; no reliable D call. Trimming left V 2 bases short and J 6 bases short, with 8 bases between. The CDR3 contains 12 residues.

The chain uses TRBV20-1 and TRBJ1-6; 8 bases agree with TRBD1. Germline V gene data show CDR1 as DFQATT and CDR2 as SNEGSKA (reference sequence). With V trimmed by 3 bases and J by 10 bases, 8 bases remained unmatched. This CDR3 is built from 14 residues. CDR3 sequence reads: CSASEAGGWSPLHF. CDR3 sequence (DNA): TGCAGTGCTAGTGAGGCAGGGGGCTGGTCACCCCTCCACTTT.

The chain employs TRBV2 and TRBJ2-7, with no clear D. Between the trimmed V and J ends, which lost 0 bases and 4 bases, there was a span of 4 bases. CDR3 length: 12 residues. Germline CDR1 is SNHLY and CDR2 is FYNNEI. CDR3 in amino acids: CASSEARYEQYF. The CDR3 DNA reads as TGTGCCAGCAGTGAAGCGCGGTACGAGCAGTACTTC.

DNA for the CDR3: TGTGCCAGTAGTATATCCGGGACAGGGATCGATGAGCAGTTCTTC. Translation gives CASSISGTGIDEQFF. The V and J genes are TRBV19 and TRBJ2-1; 9 positions agree with TRBD1. CDR1 and CDR2 (germline): LNHDA, SQIVND (reference sequence). The CDR3 has 15 amino acids. Trimming at V came to 2 bases and at J to 8 bases, leaving 7 bases not matched to a gene. Full variable domain (outside the CDR3, taken from reference TRBV19 and TRBJ2-1): DGGITQSPKYLFRKEGQNVTLSCEQNLNHDAMYWYRQDPGQGLRLIYYSQIVNDFQKGDIAEGYSVSREKKESFPLTVTSAQKNPTAFYLCASSISGTGIDEQFFGPGTRLTVL.